The 8 T cell receptor beta chains presented below share a single source sample, sequenced in a study of blood T cell repertoires in COVID-19. The protocol was immunoSEQ multiplex PCR, while the TCRdb copy is restricted to in-frame clones and leaves out a portion. This table holds approximately 260,000 clones, roughly 84% found once. Sequences were obtained from PBMCs or T cells enriched from blood (not recorded which). The receptors were gathered from a man aged 50 to 60 who had recovered from COVID-19.

The chain recombines TRBV10-1 with TRBJ1-1; D not resolved. Germline-derived CDR1 and CDR2 are WNHNN and SYGVQD (reference sequence). The CDR3 has 13 residues. V was shortened by 7 bases and J by 1 base, with 10 bases between the two germline ends. CDR3 sequence reads: CASNAGTNTEAFF. DNA for the CDR3: TGCGCCAGCAATGCGGGTACGAACACTGAAGCTTTCTTT.

J is TRBJ2-2 and V is TRBV9; 8 positions agree with TRBD1. The V segment lost 0 bases and the J segment 2 bases; nucleotides outside the gene matches: 3. This CDR3 contains 16 residues. In germline, CDR1 is SGDLS, CDR2 YYNGEE. In DNA form, the CDR3 reads TGTGCCAGCAGCGTAGGGGGACAGGCTAACACCGGGGAGCTGTTTTTT. It yields the protein CASSVGGQANTGELFF.

The chain uses TRBV5-1 and TRBJ2-1, with TRBD1 matching 9 bases. V was clipped by 5 bases and J by 4 bases; unmatched bases: 4. The CDR3 sequence is 14 residues long. Germline lookup yields CDR1 SGHRS and CDR2 YFSETQ. The CDR3 reads CASRTGGRYNEQFF. CDR3 DNA: TGCGCCAGCAGAACAGGGGGCAGGTACAATGAGCAGTTCTTC.

This clone was counted only a few times. This rearrangement joins TRBV27 to TRBJ2-4, with a weak D call TRBD2 (7 bases). Trimming pared 5 bases from V and 8 bases from J, leaving 31 bases between. CDR1 MNHEY and CDR2 SMNVEV come from the germline V gene (reference sequence). The CDR3 runs 19 residues. The CDR3 spells CASSRIRGLRPPREDIQYF. The CDR3 DNA is TGTGCCAGCAGTAGAATCAGGGGCCTGAGGCCCCCTCGGGAGGACATTCAGTACTTC.

The J gene is TRBJ1-1, the V gene TRBV10-2; perhaps TRBD1 as D (6 bases). Per the germline V gene, CDR1 is WSHSY and CDR2 is SAAADI. The CDR3 sequence is 13 residues long. V lost 6 bases to trimming and J lost 8 bases, with 16 bases between them. Here the CDR3 reads CASRPGGPTEAFF. CDR3 in DNA: TGCGCCAGCAGGCCCGGGGGGCCAACCGAAGCTTTCTTT.

The chain combines TRBV11-3 with TRBJ2-2; TRBD2 is a possible D gene (7 bases). V lost 0 bases to trimming and J lost 7 bases, with 12 bases between them. The CDR3 runs 15 residues. CDR1 is SGHNT and CDR2 is YENEEA in the germline V gene. CDR3 coding DNA: TGTGCCAGCAGCTTAGAGGCGGGGGCCAGCGGGGAGCTGTTTTTT. Translated: CASSLEAGASGELFF.

The rearrangement joins TRBV5-6 to TRBJ2-7; no clear D gene. CDR3 length: 13 amino acids. Trimming pared 1 base from V and 5 bases from J, leaving 10 bases between. Germline V gene data show CDR1 as SGHDT and CDR2 as YYEEEE. CDR3 DNA: TGTGCCAGCAGCTTGCTTCCAGGTCACGAGCAGTACTTC. As protein: CASSLLPGHEQYF.

The chain links TRBV7-2 to TRBJ2-3, with D perhaps matching TRBD1 (6 bases). The CDR3 covers 15 residues. CDR1 is SGHTA and CDR2 is FQGNSA in the germline V gene. V lost 5 bases to trimming and J lost 2 bases, with 14 bases between them. The CDR3 nucleotides are TGTGCCAGCAGCCTAGACAGGACGTTCACAGATACGCAGTATTTT. Translated, it gives CASSLDRTFTDTQYF.